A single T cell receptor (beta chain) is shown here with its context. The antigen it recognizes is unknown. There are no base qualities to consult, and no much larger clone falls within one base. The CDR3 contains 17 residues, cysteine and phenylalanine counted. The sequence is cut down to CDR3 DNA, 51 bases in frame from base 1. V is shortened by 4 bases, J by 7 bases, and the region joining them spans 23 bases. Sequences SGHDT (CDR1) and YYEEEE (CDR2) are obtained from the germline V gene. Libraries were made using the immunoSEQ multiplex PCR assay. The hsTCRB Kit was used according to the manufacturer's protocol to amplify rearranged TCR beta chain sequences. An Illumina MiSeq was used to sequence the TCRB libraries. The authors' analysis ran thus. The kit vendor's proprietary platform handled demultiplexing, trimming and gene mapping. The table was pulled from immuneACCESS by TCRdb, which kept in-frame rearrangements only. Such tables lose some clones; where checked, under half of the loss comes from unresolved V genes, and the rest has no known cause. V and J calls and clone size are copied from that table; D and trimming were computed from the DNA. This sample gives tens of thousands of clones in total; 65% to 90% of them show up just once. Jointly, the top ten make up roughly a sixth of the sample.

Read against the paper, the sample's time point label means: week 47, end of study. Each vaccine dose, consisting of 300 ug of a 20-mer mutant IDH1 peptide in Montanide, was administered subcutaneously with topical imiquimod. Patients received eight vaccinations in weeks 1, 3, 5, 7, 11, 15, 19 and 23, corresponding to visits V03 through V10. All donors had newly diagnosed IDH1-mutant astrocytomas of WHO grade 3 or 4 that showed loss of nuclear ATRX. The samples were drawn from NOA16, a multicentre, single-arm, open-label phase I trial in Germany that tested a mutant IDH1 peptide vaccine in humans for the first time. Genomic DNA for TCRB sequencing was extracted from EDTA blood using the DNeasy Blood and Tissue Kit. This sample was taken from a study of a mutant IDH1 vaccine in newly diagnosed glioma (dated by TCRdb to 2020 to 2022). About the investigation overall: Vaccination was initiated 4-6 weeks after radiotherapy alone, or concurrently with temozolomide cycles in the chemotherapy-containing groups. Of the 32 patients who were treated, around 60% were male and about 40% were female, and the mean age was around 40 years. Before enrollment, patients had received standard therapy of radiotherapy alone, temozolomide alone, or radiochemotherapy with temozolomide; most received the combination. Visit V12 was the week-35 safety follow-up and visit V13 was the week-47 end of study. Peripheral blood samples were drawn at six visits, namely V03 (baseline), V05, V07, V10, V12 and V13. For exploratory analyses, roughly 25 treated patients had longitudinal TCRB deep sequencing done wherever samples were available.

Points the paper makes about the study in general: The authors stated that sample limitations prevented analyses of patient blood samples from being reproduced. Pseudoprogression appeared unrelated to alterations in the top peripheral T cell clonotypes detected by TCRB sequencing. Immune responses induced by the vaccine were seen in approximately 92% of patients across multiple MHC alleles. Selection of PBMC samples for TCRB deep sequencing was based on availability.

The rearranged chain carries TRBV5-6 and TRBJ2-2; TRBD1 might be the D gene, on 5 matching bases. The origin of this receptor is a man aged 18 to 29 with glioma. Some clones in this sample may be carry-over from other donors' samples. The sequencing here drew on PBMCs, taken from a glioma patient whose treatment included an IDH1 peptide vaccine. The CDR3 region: CASSIRTTGSISGELFF. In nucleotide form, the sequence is TGTGCCAGCAGCATACGGACAACTGGCTCGATTAGCGGGGAGCTGTTTTTT.